The 16 T cell receptor beta chains below all came from one sample that was sequenced in a study of graft-versus-host responses after intestinal transplantation. The protocol was immunoSEQ multiplex PCR, while the TCRdb copy is restricted to in-frame clones and leaves out a portion. The table includes tens of thousands of clones, roughly 95% detected once. Antigens of these TCRs are unknown. Sample: unstimulated CD8+ T cells sorted from spleen or lymph node cells, taken before transplant. The receptors originated from a human donor who was the organ donor for an intestinal transplant.

The chain uses TRBV29-1 and TRBJ2-7; the match to TRBD2 covers 9 bases. The germline CDR1 and CDR2 sequences are SQVTM and ANQGSEA. The ends lost 0 bases at V and 3 bases at J; junction bases unmatched: 9. The CDR3 totals 16 residues. In DNA, the CDR3 is TGCAGCGTTGAAGAGTTTGTACCTAGCGGGGTCTACGAGCAGTACTTC. Translating it yields CSVEEFVPSGVYEQYF.

The V and J genes are TRBV11-3 and TRBJ1-1, with 9 bases lining up with TRBD1. CDR3 length: 14 residues. Germline V lookup: CDR1 SGHNT, CDR2 YENEEA. The ends lost 4 bases at V and 4 bases at J; junction bases unmatched: 4. The CDR3 here is CASSSRTGATEAFF. The CDR3, as DNA: TGTGCCAGCAGCTCGCGGACAGGGGCCACTGAAGCTTTCTTT.

The genes are TRBV13 and TRBJ2-7; TRBD1 matches 7 bases. J lost 6 bases, V lost 5 bases, and 7 bases had no gene match. Germline values: CDR1 PRHDT, CDR2 FYEKMQ (reference sequence). The CDR3 contains 13 residues. The CDR3 DNA reads as TGTGCCAGCAGCCCCGGGACAGCCGGCGAGCAGTACTTC. This translates into CASSPGTAGEQYF. Full variable domain (outside the CDR3, taken from reference TRBV13 and TRBJ2-7): AAGVIQSPRHLIKEKRETATLKCYPIPRHDTVYWYQQGPGQDPQFLISFYEKMQSDKGSIPDRFSAQQFSDYHSELNMSSLELGDSALYFCASSPGTAGEQYFGPGTRLTVT.

The rearrangement links TRBV14 to TRBJ1-1; D gene uncertain. In germline, CDR1 is SGHDN, CDR2 FVKESK. CDR3 length: 13 residues. The germline V and J ends were trimmed by 1 base and 7 bases, with 10 bases remaining between them. The CDR3 DNA reads as TGTGCCAGCAGCCAAGTTGGAACAGATGAAGCTTTCTTT. Its protein is CASSQVGTDEAFF.

The chain combines TRBV6-1 with TRBJ1-1, with 7 bases lining up with TRBD1. The CDR3 extends over 15 amino acids. The V gene end was trimmed by 2 bases and the J gene end by 1 base; junction bases not matched to a gene: 4. Germline-derived CDR1 and CDR2 are MNHNS and SASEGT. This CDR3 is CASSEYRTGNTEAFF. For the CDR3, the DNA is TGTGCCAGCAGTGAATATCGGACAGGGAACACTGAAGCTTTCTTT.

This chain uses TRBV15 with TRBJ1-1; TRBD1 aligns across 9 bases. V was clipped by 8 bases and J by 2 bases; unmatched bases: 3. Germline CDR1 and CDR2: LNHNV and YYDKDF (reference sequence). The CDR3 consists of 13 residues. Written as DNA, the CDR3 is TGTGCCACCGGACAGGGGAAAAACACTGAAGCTTTCTTT. Translating it yields CATGQGKNTEAFF.

V and J are TRBV28 and TRBJ1-2, with D possibly TRBD1 on 6 matching bases. CDR1 is MDHEN and CDR2 is SYDVKM in the germline V gene. The germline V and J ends were trimmed by 7 bases and 5 bases, with 14 bases remaining between them. CDR3 length equals 13 residues. This CDR3 reads CASIPGGSYGYTF. The CDR3 coding sequence is TGTGCCAGCATCCCGGGGGGCTCATATGGCTACACCTTC.

The chain recombines TRBV7-9 with TRBJ2-5, with TRBD1 matching 9 bases. The V and J ends lost 5 bases and 4 bases, in that order; junction bases with no gene match: 14. CDR3 size: 17 residues. From germline, CDR1 is SEHNR and CDR2 FQNEAQ (reference sequence). CDR3 sequence reads: CASSTALGTGFTETQYF. CDR3 coding DNA: TGTGCCAGCAGCACCGCCCTAGGGACAGGGTTCACAGAGACCCAGTACTTC. Full variable domain (remainder filled in from reference TRBV7-9 and TRBJ2-5): DTGVSQNPRHKITKRGQNVTFRCDPISEHNRLYWYRQTLGQGPEFLTYFQNEAQLEKSRLLSDRFSAERPKGSFSTLEIQRTEQGDSAMYLCASSTALGTGFTETQYFGPGTRLLVL.

A word on this clone: Sequence at one end of the junction differs from germline and may be a read error. The chain carries TRBV15 and TRBJ2-7; D gene ambiguous. The CDR3 is made up of 14 amino acids. Germline CDR1 and CDR2: LNHNV and YYDKDF (reference sequence). As DNA, the CDR3 is TGTGCCACCAGCAGAGCACTAAACTCCGACGAGCAGTACTTC. Its translation: CATSRALNSDEQYF. The full variable domain, its missing parts supplied by reference TRBV15 and TRBJ2-7, is DAMVIQNPRYQVTQFGKPVTLSCSQTLNHNVMYWYQQKSSQAPKLLFHYYDKDFNNEADTPDNFQSRRPNTSFCFLDIRSPGLGDTAMYLCATSRALNSDEQYFGPGTRLTVT.

The chain employs TRBV4-3 and TRBJ2-7, with 8 bases identical to TRBD1. J gave up 2 bases and V 1 base, and 4 bases lay outside the gene matches. CDR1 LGHNA and CDR2 YSLEER come from the germline V gene. The CDR3 consists of 15 residues. As DNA, the CDR3 is TGCGCCAGCAGCCAAGGACAGGGGTCCACCTACGAGCAGTACTTC. Its translation: CASSQGQGSTYEQYF.

The V and J genes are TRBV5-4 and TRBJ2-3; the D is unclear. The CDR3 contains 11 residues. The germline V gene encodes CDR1 SGHNT and CDR2 YYREEE (reference sequence). With 4 bases removed from V and 6 bases from J, the gap between germline ends came to 6 bases. The DNA of the CDR3 is TGTGCCAGCAGCCTACAGGATACGCAGTATTTT. Its translation: CASSLQDTQYF.

The V call is TRBV5-4, the J call TRBJ2-1, with 8 positions matching TRBD2. V gave up 3 bases and J gave up 8 bases; unmatched junction bases: 16. Germline V gives CDR1 SGHNT, CDR2 YYREEE (reference sequence). The CDR3 is 17 residues long. CDR3: CASSSLVDGGAVDEQFF. CDR3 bases: TGTGCCAGCAGCTCCTTAGTTGACGGGGGGGCTGTGGATGAGCAGTTCTTC.

The chain recombines TRBV28 with TRBJ2-5, with D maybe TRBD2 (6 bases). Trimming pared 6 bases from V and 4 bases from J, leaving 18 bases between. The CDR3 has 15 amino acids. Germline V gene data show CDR1 as MDHEN and CDR2 as SYDVKM. The CDR3 sequence: CASSSLGLQRETQYF. CDR3 sequence (DNA): TGTGCCAGCAGCTCCCTGGGACTCCAAAGAGAGACCCAGTACTTC.

This chain uses TRBV9 with TRBJ1-1; 10 bases line up with TRBD1. The CDR3 is 16 residues long. J lost 1 base, V lost 4 bases, and 7 bases had no gene match. Germline-derived CDR1 and CDR2 are SGDLS and YYNGEE. Written as DNA, the CDR3 is TGTGCCAGCAGCCAGGTTGGGACAGGGGCGAACACTGAAGCTTTCTTT. Its translation is CASSQVGTGANTEAFF.

The chain uses TRBV27 and TRBJ1-2; a weak D match, TRBD1 (6 bases). The germline CDR1 and CDR2 sequences are MNHEY and SMNVEV (reference sequence). The CDR3 length is 13 residues. The V end lost 4 bases, the J end lost 6 bases, and 12 bases lay between the germline ends. Here the CDR3 reads CASSSGVFNGYTF. In nucleotides, the CDR3 is TGTGCCAGCAGTTCAGGGGTCTTCAATGGCTACACCTTC.

The J gene is TRBJ2-5, the V gene TRBV27; D possibly corresponds to TRBD2 (6 bases). Trimming pared 1 base from V and 5 bases from J, leaving 14 bases between. Looked up from germline, CDR1 is MNHEY and CDR2 is SMNVEV (reference sequence). The CDR3 extends over 15 amino acids. CDR3 loop: CASSLFASAAETQYF. The CDR3 nucleotides are TGTGCCAGCAGTTTATTCGCTAGCGCGGCGGAGACCCAGTACTTC.